Here is one TCR beta chain with its context. Original processing methods: Reference gene primers were amplified, and this amplification served to estimate nucleated cell counts. Here immunoSEQ multiplex PCR was the method, and the copy in TCRdb shows in-frame clones only, minus some. D and trimming come from the DNA, and the V and J calls and clone size come from that table. The top ten clones hold 8% to 9% of a sample with some 210,000 clones, about 86% of them seen once. The sample belongs to a study of blood T cell repertoires in COVID-19. Study information: Donors in the United States, Italy and Spain gave samples during acute or convalescent COVID-19. PBMCs, B-cell-depleted T cells, or T cells were the source of the cDNA or gDNA that made up the material.

The V gene's germline CDR1 is SGHTS and CDR2 YDEGEE. Deletions cut 0 bases from V and 5 bases from J, with 11 bases between. The CDR3 extends over 14 amino acids. Material: PBMCs or T cells enriched from blood (not recorded which). The V and J genes are TRBV5-8 and TRBJ1-2, with D unclear. This clonotype was sampled from a woman aged 45 to 65 with acute COVID-19. CDR3 loop: CASSLATAKYGYTF. Here the CDR3 DNA reads TGTGCCAGCAGCTTGGCAACAGCCAAATATGGCTACACCTTC.